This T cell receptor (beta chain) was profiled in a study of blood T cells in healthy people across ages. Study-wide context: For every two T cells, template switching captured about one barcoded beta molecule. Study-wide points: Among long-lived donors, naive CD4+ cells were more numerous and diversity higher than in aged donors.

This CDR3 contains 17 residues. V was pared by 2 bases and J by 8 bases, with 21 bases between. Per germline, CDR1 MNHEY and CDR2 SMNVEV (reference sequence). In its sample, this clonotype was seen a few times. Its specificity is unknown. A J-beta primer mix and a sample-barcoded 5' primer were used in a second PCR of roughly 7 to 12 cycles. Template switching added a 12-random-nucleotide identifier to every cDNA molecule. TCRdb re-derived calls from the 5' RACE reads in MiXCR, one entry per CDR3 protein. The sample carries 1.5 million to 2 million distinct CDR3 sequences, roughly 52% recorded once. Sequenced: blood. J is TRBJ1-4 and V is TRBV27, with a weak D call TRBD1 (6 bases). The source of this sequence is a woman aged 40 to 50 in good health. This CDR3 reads CASSLRSLPGVREKLFF. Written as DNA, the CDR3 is TGTGCCAGCAGTTTACGCTCCTTGCCAGGGGTTAGAGAAAAACTGTTTTTT.